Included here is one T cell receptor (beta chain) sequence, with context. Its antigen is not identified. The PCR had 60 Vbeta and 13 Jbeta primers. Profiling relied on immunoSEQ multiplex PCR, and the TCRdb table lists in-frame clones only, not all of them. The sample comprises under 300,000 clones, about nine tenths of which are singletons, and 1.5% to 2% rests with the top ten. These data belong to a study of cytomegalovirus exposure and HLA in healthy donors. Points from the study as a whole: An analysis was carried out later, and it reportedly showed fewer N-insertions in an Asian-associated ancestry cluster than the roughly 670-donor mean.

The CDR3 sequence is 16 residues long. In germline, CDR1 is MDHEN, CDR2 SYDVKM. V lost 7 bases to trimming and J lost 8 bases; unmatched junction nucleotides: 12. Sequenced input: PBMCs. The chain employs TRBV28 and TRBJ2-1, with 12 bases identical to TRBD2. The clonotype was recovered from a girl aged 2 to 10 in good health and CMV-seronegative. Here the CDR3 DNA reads TGTGCCAGCAATTGGCCTAGCGGGGGGGCCTCGCATGAGCAGTTCTTC. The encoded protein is CASNWPSGGASHEQFF. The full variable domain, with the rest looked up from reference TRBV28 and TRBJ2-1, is DVKVTQSSRYLVKRTGEKVFLECVQDMDHENMFWYRQDPGLGLRLIYFSYDVKMKEKGDIPEGYSVSREKKERFSLILESASTNQTSMYLCASNWPSGGASHEQFFGPGTRLTVL.